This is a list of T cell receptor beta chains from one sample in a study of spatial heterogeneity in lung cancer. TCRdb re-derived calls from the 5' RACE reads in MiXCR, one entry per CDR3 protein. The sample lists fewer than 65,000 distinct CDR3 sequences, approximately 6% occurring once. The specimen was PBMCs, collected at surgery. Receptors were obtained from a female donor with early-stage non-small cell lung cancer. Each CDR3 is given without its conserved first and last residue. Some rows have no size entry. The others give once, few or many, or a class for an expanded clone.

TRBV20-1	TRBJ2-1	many	SALRGAHNEQF
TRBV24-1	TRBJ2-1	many	ATSDFSVGNNEQF
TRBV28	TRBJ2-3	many	ASSLLAGAGTDTQY
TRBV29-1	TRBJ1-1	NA	SVVGGNTEAF
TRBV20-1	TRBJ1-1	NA	SASPVGTATEAF
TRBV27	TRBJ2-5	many	ASSGGDAQEETQY
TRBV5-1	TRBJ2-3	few	ASSGETGYTDTQY
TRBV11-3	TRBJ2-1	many	ASSLVGTGYNEQF
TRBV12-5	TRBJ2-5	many	ASGLTRSGGADETQY
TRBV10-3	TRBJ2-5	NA	ARGKNRGCQETQY
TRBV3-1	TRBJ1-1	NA	ASSPTGVTEAF
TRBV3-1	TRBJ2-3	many	ASSQDSKGTQY
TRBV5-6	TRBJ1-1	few	ASSLAPGARDEAF
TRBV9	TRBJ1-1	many	ASSPRLTLGTEAF
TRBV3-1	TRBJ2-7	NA	ASSQEASGPSYEQY
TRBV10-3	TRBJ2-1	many	AISDGTSGGAWNEQF
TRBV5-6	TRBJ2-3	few	ASSSLAGYPGSDTQY
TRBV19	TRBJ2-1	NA	ASKDRRSSYNEQF
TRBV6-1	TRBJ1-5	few	ASSEAGSQPQH
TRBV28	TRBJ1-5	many	ASNSGQGHQPQH
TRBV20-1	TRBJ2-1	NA	SGVAGNNEQF
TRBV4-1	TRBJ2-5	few	TSSQGSGGALSETQY